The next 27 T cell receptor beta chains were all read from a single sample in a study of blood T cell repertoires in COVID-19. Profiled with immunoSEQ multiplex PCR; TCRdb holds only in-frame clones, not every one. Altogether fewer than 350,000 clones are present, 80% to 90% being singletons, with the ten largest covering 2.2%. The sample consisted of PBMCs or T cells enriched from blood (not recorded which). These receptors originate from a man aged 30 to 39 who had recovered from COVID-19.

As DNA, the CDR3 is TGTGCCTCTTCGGACAGGGTATACAATGAGCAGTTCTTC. It yields the protein CASSDRVYNEQFF. This chain uses TRBV19 with TRBJ2-1, with 8 bases aligning to TRBD1. CDR3 length equals 13 residues. The junction had 7 bases not matched to a gene; V was cut back by 11 bases and J by 4 bases. Germline V CDR1 and CDR2: LNHDA, SQIVND (reference sequence).

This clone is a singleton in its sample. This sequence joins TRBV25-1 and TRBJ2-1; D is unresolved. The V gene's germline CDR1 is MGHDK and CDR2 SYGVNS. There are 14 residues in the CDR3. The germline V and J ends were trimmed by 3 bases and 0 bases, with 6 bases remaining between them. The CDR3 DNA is TGTGCCAGCAGTGACACGAGCTCCTACAATGAGCAGTTCTTC. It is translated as CASSDTSSYNEQFF.

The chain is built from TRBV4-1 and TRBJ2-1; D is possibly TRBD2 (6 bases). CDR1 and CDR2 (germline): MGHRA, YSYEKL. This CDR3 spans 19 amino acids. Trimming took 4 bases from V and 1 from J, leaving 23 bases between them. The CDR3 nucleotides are TGCGCCAGCAGCCTGGACCCTTGGGTGCCTAGCGCATCCTACAATGAGCAGTTCTTC. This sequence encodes CASSLDPWVPSASYNEQFF.

The CDR3 loop is CASISTSHGEQFF. CDR3 bases: TGTGCCAGCATTTCCACCTCCCATGGCGAGCAGTTCTTC. The V call is TRBV28, the J call TRBJ2-1, with D hard to call. The length of the CDR3 is 13 residues. Germline CDR1 reads MDHEN; CDR2 reads SYDVKM. V was pared by 7 bases and J by 10 bases, with 17 bases between.

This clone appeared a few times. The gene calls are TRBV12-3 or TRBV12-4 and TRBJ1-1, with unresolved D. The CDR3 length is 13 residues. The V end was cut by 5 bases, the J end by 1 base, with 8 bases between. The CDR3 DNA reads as TGTGCCAGCAGTCCCCGGGGGAACACTGAAGCTTTCTTT. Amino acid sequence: CASSPRGNTEAFF.

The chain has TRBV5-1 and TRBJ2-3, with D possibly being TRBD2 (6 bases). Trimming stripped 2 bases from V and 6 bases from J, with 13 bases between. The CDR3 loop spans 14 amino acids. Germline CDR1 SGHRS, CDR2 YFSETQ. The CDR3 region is CASSLAGSSDTQYF. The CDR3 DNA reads TGCGCCAGCAGCTTAGCGGGCTCAAGCGATACGCAGTATTTT.

CDR3 nucleotide sequence: TGCAGTGCGAGTGACAGGGGAGCCGGCAATGAGCAGTTCTTC. This gives the protein CSASDRGAGNEQFF. The chain is built from TRBV20-1 and TRBJ2-1; 8 bases map to TRBD1. Germline V gene lookup returns CDR1 DFQATT and CDR2 SNEGSKA (reference sequence). V dropped 6 bases and J dropped 6; count of bases not matched to a gene: 10. CDR3 length: 14 residues.

The CDR3 loop is CASSRQGQNTEAFF. DNA for the CDR3: TGTGCCAGCAGTAGACAGGGCCAAAACACTGAAGCTTTCTTT. The chain combines TRBV7-8 with TRBJ1-1; 7 bases are a match to TRBD1. Germline CDR1 SGHVS, CDR2 FQNEAQ. This CDR3 has 14 amino acids. V was clipped by 6 bases and J by 2 bases; unmatched bases: 6. The complete variable domain, with remaining parts taken from reference TRBV7-8 and TRBJ1-1, reads GAGVSQSPRYKVAKRGQDVALRCDPISGHVSLFWYQQALGQGPEFLTYFQNEAQLDKSGLPSDRFFAERPEGSVSTLKIQRTQQEDSAVYLCASSRQGQNTEAFFGQGTRLTVV.

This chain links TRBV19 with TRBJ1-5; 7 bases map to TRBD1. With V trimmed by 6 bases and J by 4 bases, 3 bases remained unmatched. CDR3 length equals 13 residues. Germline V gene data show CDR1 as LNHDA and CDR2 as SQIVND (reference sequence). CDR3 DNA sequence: TGTGCCAGTAGAAGACAGGGAAATCAGCCCCAGCATTTT. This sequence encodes CASRRQGNQPQHF. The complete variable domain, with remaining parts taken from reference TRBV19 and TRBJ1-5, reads DGGITQSPKYLFRKEGQNVTLSCEQNLNHDAMYWYRQDPGQGLRLIYYSQIVNDFQKGDIAEGYSVSREKKESFPLTVTSAQKNPTAFYLCASRRQGNQPQHFGDGTRLSIL.

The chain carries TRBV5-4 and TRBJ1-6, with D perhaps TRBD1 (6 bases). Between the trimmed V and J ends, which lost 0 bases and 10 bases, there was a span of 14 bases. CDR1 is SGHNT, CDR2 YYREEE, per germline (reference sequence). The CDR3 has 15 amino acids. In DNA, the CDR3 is TGTGCCAGCAGCTTGGATCAGGGGCTGGAATCACCCCTCCACTTT. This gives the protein CASSLDQGLESPLHF.

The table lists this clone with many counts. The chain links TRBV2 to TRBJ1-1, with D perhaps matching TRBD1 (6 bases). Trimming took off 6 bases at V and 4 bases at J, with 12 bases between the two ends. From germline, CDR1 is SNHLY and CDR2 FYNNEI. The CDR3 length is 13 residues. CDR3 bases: TGTGCCAGCAGGGGGGCAGGGAGCACTGAAGCTTTCTTT. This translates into CASRGAGSTEAFF.

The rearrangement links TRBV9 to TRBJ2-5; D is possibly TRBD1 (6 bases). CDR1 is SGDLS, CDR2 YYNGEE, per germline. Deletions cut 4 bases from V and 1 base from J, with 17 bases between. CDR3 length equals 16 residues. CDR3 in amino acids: CASSPNIGQTQETQYF. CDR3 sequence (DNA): TGTGCCAGCAGCCCAAATATAGGACAGACCCAAGAGACCCAGTACTTC.

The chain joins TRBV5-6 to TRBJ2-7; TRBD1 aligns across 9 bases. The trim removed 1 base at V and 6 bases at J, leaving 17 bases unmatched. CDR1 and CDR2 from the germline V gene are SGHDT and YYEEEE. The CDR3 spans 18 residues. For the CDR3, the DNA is TGTGCCAGCAGCTTGAGTAGGGGGGGACAGGGTTTTCTCAGCGAGCAGTACTTC. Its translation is CASSLSRGGQGFLSEQYF.

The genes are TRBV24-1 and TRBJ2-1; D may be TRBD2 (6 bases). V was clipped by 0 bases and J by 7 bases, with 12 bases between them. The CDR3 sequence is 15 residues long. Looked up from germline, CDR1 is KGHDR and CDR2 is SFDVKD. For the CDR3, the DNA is TGTGCCACCAGTGATTTGCAAGCGGCGGGGAATGAGCAGTTCTTC. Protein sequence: CATSDLQAAGNEQFF.

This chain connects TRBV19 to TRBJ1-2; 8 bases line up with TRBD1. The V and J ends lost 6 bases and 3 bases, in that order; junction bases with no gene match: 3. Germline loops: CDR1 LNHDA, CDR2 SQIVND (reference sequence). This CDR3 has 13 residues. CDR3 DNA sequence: TGTGCCAGTAGGGGACAGGTCGACTATGGCTACACCTTC. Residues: CASRGQVDYGYTF.

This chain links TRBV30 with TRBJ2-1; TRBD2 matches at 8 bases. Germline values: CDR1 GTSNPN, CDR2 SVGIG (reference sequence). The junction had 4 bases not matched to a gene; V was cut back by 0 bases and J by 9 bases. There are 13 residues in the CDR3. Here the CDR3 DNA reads TGTGCCTGGAGTGTAGCGGGGGCCAGTGAGCAGTTCTTC. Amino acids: CAWSVAGASEQFF.

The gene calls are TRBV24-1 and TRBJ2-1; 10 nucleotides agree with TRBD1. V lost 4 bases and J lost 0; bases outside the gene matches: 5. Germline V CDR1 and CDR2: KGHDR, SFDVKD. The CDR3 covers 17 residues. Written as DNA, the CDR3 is TGTGCCACCAGTGAAATGGGACAGGGGAGCTCCTACAATGAGCAGTTCTTC. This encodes CATSEMGQGSSYNEQFF.

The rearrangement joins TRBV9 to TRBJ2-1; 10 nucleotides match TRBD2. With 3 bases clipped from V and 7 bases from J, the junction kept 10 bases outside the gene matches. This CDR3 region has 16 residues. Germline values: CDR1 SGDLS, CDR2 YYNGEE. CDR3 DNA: TGTGCCAGCAGCGCGAGGGGTAGCGGGGGGTTAAATGAGCAGTTCTTC. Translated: CASSARGSGGLNEQFF.

The CDR3 region has the DNA TGTGCCAGCAGCCCCGACAGGGGCCAAAACACTGAAGCTTTCTTT. Translation gives CASSPDRGQNTEAFF. This chain uses TRBV7-9 with TRBJ1-1; 8 nucleotides align to TRBD1. The CDR3 has 15 residues. J was trimmed by 2 bases and V by 5 bases; bases with no gene match: 7. The V gene's germline CDR1 is SEHNR and CDR2 FQNEAQ (reference sequence).

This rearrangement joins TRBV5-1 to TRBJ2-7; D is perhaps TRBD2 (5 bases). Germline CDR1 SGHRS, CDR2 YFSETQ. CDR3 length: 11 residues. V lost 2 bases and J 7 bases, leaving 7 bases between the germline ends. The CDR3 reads CASSFGLEQYF. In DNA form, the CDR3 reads TGCGCCAGCAGCTTCGGACTGGAGCAGTACTTC. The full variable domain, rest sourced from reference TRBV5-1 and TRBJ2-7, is KAGVTQTPRYLIKTRGQQVTLSCSPISGHRSVSWYQQTPGQGLQFLFEYFSETQRNKGNFPGRFSGRQFSNSRSEMNVSTLELGDSALYLCASSFGLEQYFGPGTRLTVT.

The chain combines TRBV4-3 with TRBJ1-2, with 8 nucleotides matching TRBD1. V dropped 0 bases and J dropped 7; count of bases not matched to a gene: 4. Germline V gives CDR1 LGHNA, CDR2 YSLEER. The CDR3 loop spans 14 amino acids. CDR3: CASSQDSGGAGYTF. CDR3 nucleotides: TGCGCCAGCAGCCAAGATTCAGGGGGCGCTGGCTACACCTTC.

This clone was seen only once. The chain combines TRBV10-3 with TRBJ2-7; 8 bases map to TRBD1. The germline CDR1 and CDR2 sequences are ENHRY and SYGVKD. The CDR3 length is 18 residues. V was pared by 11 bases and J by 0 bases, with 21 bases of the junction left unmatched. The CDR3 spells CAVRGSRDRTPSSYEQYF. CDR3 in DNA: TGTGCCGTTAGAGGCAGCCGGGACAGGACTCCTAGCTCCTACGAGCAGTACTTC.

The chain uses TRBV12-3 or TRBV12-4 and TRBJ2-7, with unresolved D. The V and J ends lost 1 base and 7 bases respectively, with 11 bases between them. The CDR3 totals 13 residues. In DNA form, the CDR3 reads TGTGCCAGCAGTTTAGGTCAGGTGACGGAGCAGTACTTC. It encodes CASSLGQVTEQYF.

The DNA of the CDR3 is TGTGCCAGCAGTTACCCGGTCCGCTACGAGCAGTACTTC. Its translation: CASSYPVRYEQYF. The chain uses TRBV6-8 and TRBJ2-7; D call uncertain. The CDR3 has 13 amino acids. CDR1 is MNHGY and CDR2 is SAAAGT in the germline V gene. Trimming pared 2 bases from V and 3 bases from J, leaving 8 bases between.

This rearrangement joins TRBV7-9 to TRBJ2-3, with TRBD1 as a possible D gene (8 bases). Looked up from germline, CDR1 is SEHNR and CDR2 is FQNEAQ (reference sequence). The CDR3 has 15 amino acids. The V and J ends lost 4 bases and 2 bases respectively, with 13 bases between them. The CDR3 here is CASSSTGDYTDTQYF. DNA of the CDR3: TGTGCCAGCAGCTCGACAGGGGACTACACAGATACGCAGTATTTT. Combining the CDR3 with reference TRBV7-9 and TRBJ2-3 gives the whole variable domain DTGVSQNPRHKITKRGQNVTFRCDPISEHNRLYWYRQTLGQGPEFLTYFQNEAQLEKSRLLSDRFSAERPKGSFSTLEIQRTEQGDSAMYLCASSSTGDYTDTQYFGPGTRLTVL.

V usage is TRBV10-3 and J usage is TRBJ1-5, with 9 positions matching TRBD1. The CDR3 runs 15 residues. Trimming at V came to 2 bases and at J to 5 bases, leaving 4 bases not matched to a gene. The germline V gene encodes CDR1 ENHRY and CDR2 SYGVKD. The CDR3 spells CAISEGTGWDQPQHF. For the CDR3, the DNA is TGTGCCATCAGTGAGGGGACAGGGTGGGATCAGCCCCAGCATTTT.

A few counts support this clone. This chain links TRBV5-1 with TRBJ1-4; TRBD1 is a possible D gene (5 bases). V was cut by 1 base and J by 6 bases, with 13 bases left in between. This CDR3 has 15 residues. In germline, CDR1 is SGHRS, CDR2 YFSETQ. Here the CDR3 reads CASSLLGGSDEKLFF. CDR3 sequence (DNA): TGCGCCAGCAGCTTGTTGGGGGGTTCTGATGAAAAACTGTTTTTT.